This T cell receptor beta chain was sequenced during a study of cytomegalovirus exposure and HLA in healthy donors. The wider study: The use of the same platform for the approximately 130 validation repertoires and the approximately 690 first-cohort repertoires was reported by a later analysis. Broader study findings: Some TCR beta chains (roughly 150 of them) were listed as cytomegalovirus-associated. In vitro data verified a few CMV-associated chains as specific for CMV antigens.

CDR1 and CDR2 from the germline V gene are SEHNR and FQNEAQ (reference sequence). The CDR3 has 15 residues. Deletions cut 5 bases from V and 0 bases from J, with 13 bases between. The donors formed part of the roughly 120-subject validation cohort, distinct from the approximately 670-subject first cohort. As concerns this clone: The antigen remains undetermined.

Produced via immunoSEQ multiplex PCR; TCRdb's table is partial and in-frame only. This table has 90,000 to 150,000 clones, around nine tenths appearing once. This chain links TRBV7-9 with TRBJ1-2, with D maybe TRBD1 (6 bases). The TCR sequence derives from a woman aged 18 to 35 in good health and CMV-seropositive. The sequenced sample was PBMCs. Here the CDR3 reads CASSQGLGANYGYTF. CDR3 nucleotides: TGTGCCAGCAGCCAGGGGTTAGGAGCTAACTATGGCTACACCTTC.